The 3 T cell receptor beta chains below come from one sample, sequenced in a study of cytomegalovirus exposure and HLA in healthy donors. 13 Jbeta primers and 60 Vbeta primers were used for the PCR. This table comes from immunoSEQ multiplex PCR, and its TCRdb copy is limited to in-frame clones, with some not included. Of over 150,000 clones listed, approximately 82% are singletons. The sample consisted of PBMCs. The source is a male donor in good health and CMV-seronegative.

The V gene is TRBV28, the J gene TRBJ1-3; possibly TRBD1 for D (5 bases). CDR1 and CDR2 (germline): MDHEN, SYDVKM. Trimming removed 2 bases at V and 4 bases at J, with 12 bases between. The length of the CDR3 is 15 residues. Written as DNA, the CDR3 is TGTGCCAGCAGTTTAGGAGGGTGGACAGGAAACACCATATATTTT. It yields the protein CASSLGGWTGNTIYF.

In its sample, this clone was seen a few times. The chain combines TRBV5-6 with TRBJ2-5, with unresolved D. This CDR3 comprises 13 residues. Germline V gene lookup returns CDR1 SGHDT and CDR2 YYEEEE. V lost 4 bases and J lost 0, with 7 bases in between. The CDR3 loop reads CASSQDNQETQYF. CDR3 in DNA: TGTGCCAGCAGCCAAGACAACCAAGAGACCCAGTACTTC.

This clone was recorded once. In the same sample, other DNA sequences code for this CDR3. The J gene is TRBJ1-1, the V gene TRBV7-3; no definite D call. Germline-derived CDR1 and CDR2 are SGHTA and FQGTGA. The CDR3 contains 13 residues. Trimming pared 1 base from V and 3 bases from J, leaving 6 bases between. CDR3 DNA sequence: TGTGCCAGCAGCTTAATAAGAGACACTGAAGCTTTCTTT. Its translation: CASSLIRDTEAFF.